The 23 T cell receptor delta chains below all came from one sample that was sequenced in a study of gamma-delta chains in newborns, infants, children. TCRdb applied CATT to the reads for clone calling. The sample includes about 5,300 delta-chain clones, less than 20% of them seen just once. The sample consisted of blood. These receptors came from a child who was a newborn, infant or young child, either healthy, febrile or measles-vaccinated (not recorded which).

This clone counts as medium-sized. The V call is TRDV2, the J call TRDJ1; TRDD3 matches at 13 bases. Germline CDR1 GEAIGNYY, CDR2 EKD. The CDR3 has 18 residues. V was clipped by 0 bases and J by 3 bases; unmatched bases: 9. CDR3 protein: CACDTLLLGDTRPDKLIF. The CDR3 DNA reads TGTGCCTGTGACACCCTGTTACTGGGGGATACGCGACCCGATAAACTCATCTTT.

About this clone: An end of the junction differs from the germline gene, which may be a read error. In the same sample, other DNA sequences code for this CDR3. The rearrangement joins TRDV1 to TRDJ1; D is possibly TRDD3 (5 bases). The CDR3 is made up of 16 amino acids. From germline, CDR1 is TSWWSYY and CDR2 QGS. CDR3 nucleotide sequence: TGTGCCCTTGGGATTTGCCCGATCTACGGAAGGGATAAACTCATCTTT. Translation: CALGICPIYGRDKLIF.

The genes are TRDV2 and TRDJ1, with 9 bases matching TRDD3. TCRdb does not report a J gene; here it was assigned by matching the DNA to germline references. The junction had 19 bases not matched to a gene; V was cut back by 0 bases and J by 3 bases. Germline V CDR1 and CDR2: GEAIGNYY, EKD. This CDR3 comprises 20 residues. The DNA of the CDR3 is TGTGCCTGTGACACCGGTAAGACTGGGGGAGACGAGCGGGAGTCCGATAAACTCATCTTT. Translated, it gives CACDTGKTGGDERESDKLIF.

Regarding this clone: TCRdb pairs this DNA with a much larger clone's protein that differs at residue 12, likely a read error; the protein shown was translated from the DNA. The chain employs TRDV1 and TRDJ1; D is perhaps TRDD3 (6 bases). The CDR3 is 16 residues long. The V end lost 2 bases, the J end lost 6 bases, and 19 bases lay between the germline ends. The germline V gene encodes CDR1 TSWWSYY and CDR2 QGS. For the CDR3, the DNA is TGTGCTCTTGGGGAAGGGTTGGAGGATACTGGCAATAAACTCATCTTT. Translated: CALGEGLEDTGNKLIF.

This clone is medium-sized within its sample. This sequence joins TRDV1 and TRDJ1, with D unclear. Germline lookup yields CDR1 TSWWSYY and CDR2 QGS. V was pared by 1 base and J by 8 bases, with 17 bases between. The CDR3 has 15 residues. As DNA, the CDR3 is TGTGCTCTTGGGGAACGGTACCCCCTAGTACTAAAACTCATCTTT. This sequence encodes CALGERYPLVLKLIF.

Of note for this clone: In the same sample, other DNA sequences code for this CDR3. The chain has TRDV1 and TRDJ1, with 8 bases aligning to TRDD2. The J segment lost 5 bases and the V segment lost 3 bases, leaving 17 bases of the junction unmatched. Per the germline V gene, CDR1 is TSWWSYY and CDR2 is QGS. This CDR3 contains 18 residues. CDR3 amino acids: CALGELRFLRMALDKLIF. Here the CDR3 DNA reads TGTGCTCTTGGGGAGCTCCGCTTCCTACGTATGGCCCTGGATAAACTCATCTTT.

The gene calls are TRDV1 and TRDJ1; 9 bases are shared with TRDD3. Here the J gene was assigned by germline matching of the DNA, as TCRdb has none. The CDR3 is 17 amino acids. Unmatched junction bases numbered 9, after V lost 4 bases and J lost 0 bases. CDR1 and CDR2 (germline): TSWWSYY, QGS. CDR3 protein: CALGATLGEVYTDKLIF. The CDR3 DNA sequence: TGTGCTCTTGGGGCCACACTGGGGGAGGTATACACCGATAAACTCATCTTT.

The J gene was identified as TRDJ3, and no V gene was called; the D segment call TRDD3 is taken from the table without a DNA check. The CDR3 spans 22 residues. This chain's CDR3 is CACDTLLRTGGYSSWDTRQMFF. CDR3 bases: TGTGCCTGTGACACGCTTCTTCGTACTGGGGGATACTCTTCCTGGGACACCCGACAGATGTTTTTC.

This clone appeared a few times. Compared with germline, one end of the junction differs, possibly owing to a read error. This sample also contains other DNA sequences that code for the same CDR3. The J gene is TRDJ1, the V gene TRDV2; 12 bases match TRDD3. The CDR3 extends over 20 amino acids. CDR1 is GEAIGNYY, CDR2 EKD, per germline. The CDR3 DNA is TGTGCCTGCGACACCGTTGGTACTGGGGGATACTTATCAAGGACCGATAAACTCATCTTT. It yields the protein CACDTVGTGGYLSRTDKLIF.

This clone was recorded a few times. One end of the junction varies from germline; a read error may be responsible. This chain connects TRDV2 to TRDJ2; a possible D gene is TRDD3 (5 bases). The J gene was missing in TCRdb and was found by matching the end of the DNA to germline. The V gene's germline CDR1 is GEAIGNYY and CDR2 EKD. This CDR3 spans 15 amino acids. CDR3 amino acids: CACDTVGRETAKLFF. In DNA, the CDR3 is TGTGCCTGTGACACCGTGGGGCGGGAGACAGCAAAACTCTTCTTT.

Details on this clone: An end of the junction does not agree with germline; a read error may underlie this. This rearrangement joins TRDV2 to TRDJ1, with 13 positions matching TRDD3. The J gene, absent from TCRdb, was called here by matching the DNA to germline. The CDR3 has 15 amino acids. Germline CDR1 reads GEAIGNYY; CDR2 reads EKD. In DNA, the CDR3 is TGCGCCTGTGACCTTACTGGGGGATACGACGATAAACTCATCTTT. It translates to CACDLTGGYDDKLIF.

The table lists this clone with a few counts. The J gene is TRDJ1, the V gene TRDV3, with D hard to call. The CDR3 extends over 13 amino acids. Germline V gene lookup returns CDR1 TVYSNPD and CDR2 GDNSRS (reference sequence). V was trimmed by 3 bases and J by 9 bases, leaving 20 bases between them. CDR3 DNA sequence: TGTGCCTTCAAAACCGCCCTCAGCTGTGAACTCATCTTT. It specifies CAFKTALSCELIF.

This clone has just a few counts. The V gene lacks a call, and TRDJ1 is the J gene; whether TRDD3, the table's D call, matches the DNA was not checked. This CDR3 contains 22 residues. The CDR3, as DNA: TGTGCCTGTGACCCCGTCCCCGCCCCGACCAGCTCAGGGTGGGGAGGCACCGATAAACTCATCTTT. Protein sequence: CACDPVPAPTSSGWGGTDKLIF.

This chain connects TRDV2 to TRDJ2, with 8 bases aligning to TRDD3. The J gene was missing in TCRdb and was found by matching the end of the DNA to germline. The CDR3 extends over 17 amino acids. V lost 3 bases and J lost 4; bases outside the gene matches: 12. Germline lookup yields CDR1 GEAIGNYY and CDR2 EKD. CDR3 coding DNA: TGTGCCTGTGACCCGGTACTGGGGGCGTTACCGACAGCACAACTCTTCTTT. As protein: CACDPVLGALPTAQLFF.

For this clone: At one end the junction does not follow the germline gene, possibly because of a read error. The V and J genes are TRDV1 and TRDJ1; weak D call: TRDD2 (6 bases). TCRdb records no J gene; here it was assigned by comparing the DNA to germline. Germline V gene lookup returns CDR1 TSWWSYY and CDR2 QGS. CDR3 length: 20 residues. The CDR3 coding sequence is TGTGCTATTGGGGAACTAGGGGGTCCTACCTGCTTTGAGACCACCGATAAACTCATCTTT. Translated, it gives CAIGELGGPTCFETTDKLIF.

The genes are TRDV2 and TRDJ1; 13 nucleotides line up with TRDD3. The CDR3 consists of 17 residues. The J segment lost 5 bases and the V segment lost 3 bases, leaving 11 bases of the junction unmatched. The germline CDR1 and CDR2 sequences are GEAIGNYY and EKD. The CDR3: CACDFILGDTYMDKLIF. The CDR3 DNA reads as TGTGCCTGTGACTTTATACTGGGGGATACGTACATGGATAAACTCATCTTT.

This clone qualifies as medium-sized. This chain uses TRDV2 with TRDJ3; TRDD3 matches 9 bases. The ends lost 3 bases at V and 0 bases at J; junction bases unmatched: 11. The germline V gene encodes CDR1 GEAIGNYY and CDR2 EKD. The CDR3 is 20 residues long. CDR3 DNA sequence: TGTGCCTGTGACCGCGTTAGGGGGATACCTAGCTCCTGGGACACCCGACAGATGTTTTTC. Translation: CACDRVRGIPSSWDTRQMFF.

The J gene was not called, though the V gene is TRDV1; no check of the table's D call, TRDD3, against the DNA was made. The CDR3 runs to 25 residues. Germline V gene sequence: CDR1 TSWWSYY, CDR2 QGS. The CDR3 region is CASGERTYSYPGPYGGNTETDNIIF. CDR3 sequence (DNA): TGTGCTAGTGGGGAGAGAACTTATTCCTACCCGGGGCCGTACGGGGGGAACACGGAAACCGATAACATCATCTTT.

This clone turned up a few times. This sequence joins TRDV1 and TRDJ1; a weak D match, TRDD3 (5 bases). With 2 bases removed from V and 2 bases from J, the gap between germline ends came to 9 bases. Germline V gene lookup returns CDR1 TSWWSYY and CDR2 QGS. The CDR3 spans 14 residues. CDR3 coding DNA: TGTGCTCTTGGGGAATCTAACTGGACCGATAAACTCATCTTT. Its translation is CALGESNWTDKLIF.

Worth noting for this clone: A much larger clonotype is one base distant, so this may be a read error. V is TRDV2 and J is TRDJ3; TRDD3 might be the D (5 bases). Here the J gene was assigned by germline matching of the DNA, as TCRdb has none. The CDR3 is 20 residues long. Germline V CDR1 and CDR2: GEAIGNYY, EKD. In nucleotides, the CDR3 is TGTGCCTGTGACACAGGCGGACTATCCCCCTCCCCCTGGGACACCCGAAAGATGTTTTTC. Its translation: CACDTGGLSPSPWDTRKMFF.

The chain combines TRDV1 with TRDJ1, with 10 nucleotides matching TRDD3. The J gene was not available in TCRdb and was assigned here by matching the DNA to germline segments. The junction had 11 bases not matched to a gene; V was cut back by 2 bases and J by 5 bases. From germline, CDR1 is TSWWSYY and CDR2 QGS. The CDR3 is made up of 17 amino acids. CDR3 in amino acids: CALGETGDTRWVDKLIF. The DNA for the CDR3 is TGTGCTCTTGGGGAAACGGGGGATACGCGTTGGGTGGATAAACTCATCTTT.

CDR3 sequence reads: CACDTGGLLGAPYTDKLIF. CDR3 bases: TGTGCCTGTGACACCGGGGGATTACTGGGGGCCCCGTACACCGATAAACTCATCTTT. The V and J genes are TRDV2 and TRDJ1; 8 bases are shared with TRDD3. V was clipped by 0 bases and J by 0 bases; unmatched bases: 14. CDR1 GEAIGNYY and CDR2 EKD come from the germline V gene. The CDR3 runs 19 residues.

About this clone itself: This sequence may be a read error, since a much larger clone differs from it by one base. V is TRDV2 and J is TRDJ3, with D unresolved. TCRdb gives no J gene; it was assigned here by matching the DNA to germline. The CDR3 totals 17 residues. Germline-derived CDR1 and CDR2 are GEAIGNYY and EKD. Deletions cut 1 base from V and 0 bases from J, with 9 bases between. Here the CDR3 DNA reads TGTGCCTGTGACACGGGAGGGAGCTCCTGGGACACCCGACAGATGTTTTTC. Protein sequence: CACDTGGSSWDTRQMFF.